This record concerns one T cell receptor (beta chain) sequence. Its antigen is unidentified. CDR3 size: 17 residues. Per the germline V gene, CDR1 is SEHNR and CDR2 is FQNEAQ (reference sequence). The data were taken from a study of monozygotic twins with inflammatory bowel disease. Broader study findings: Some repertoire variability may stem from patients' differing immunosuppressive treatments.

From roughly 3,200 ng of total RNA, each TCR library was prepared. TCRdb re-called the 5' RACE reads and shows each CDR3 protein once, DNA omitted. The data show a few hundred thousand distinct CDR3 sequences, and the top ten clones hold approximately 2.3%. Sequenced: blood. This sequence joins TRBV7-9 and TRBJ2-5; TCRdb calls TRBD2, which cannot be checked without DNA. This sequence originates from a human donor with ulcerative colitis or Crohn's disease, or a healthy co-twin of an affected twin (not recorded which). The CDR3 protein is CASSLNRDLAPKETQYF.